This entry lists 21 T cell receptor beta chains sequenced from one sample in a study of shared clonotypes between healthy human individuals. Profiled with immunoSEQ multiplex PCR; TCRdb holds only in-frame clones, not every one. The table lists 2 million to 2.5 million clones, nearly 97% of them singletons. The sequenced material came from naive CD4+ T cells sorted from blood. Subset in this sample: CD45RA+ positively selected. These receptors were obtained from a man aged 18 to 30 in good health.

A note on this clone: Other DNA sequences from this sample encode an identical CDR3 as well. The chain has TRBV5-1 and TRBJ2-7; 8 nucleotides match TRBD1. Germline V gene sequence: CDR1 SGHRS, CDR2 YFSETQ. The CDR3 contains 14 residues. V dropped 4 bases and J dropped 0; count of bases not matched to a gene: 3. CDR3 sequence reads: CASSPQGASYEQYF. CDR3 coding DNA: TGCGCCAGCAGCCCGCAGGGGGCCTCCTACGAGCAGTACTTC. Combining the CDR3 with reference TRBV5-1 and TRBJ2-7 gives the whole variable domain KAGVTQTPRYLIKTRGQQVTLSCSPISGHRSVSWYQQTPGQGLQFLFEYFSETQRNKGNFPGRFSGRQFSNSRSEMNVSTLELGDSALYLCASSPQGASYEQYFGPGTRLTVT.

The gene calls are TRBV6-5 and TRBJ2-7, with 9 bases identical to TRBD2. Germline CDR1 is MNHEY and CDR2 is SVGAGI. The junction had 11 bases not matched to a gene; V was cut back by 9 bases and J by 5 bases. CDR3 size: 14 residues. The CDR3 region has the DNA TGTGCCAGTTCATTAGCGGGAGCGTTCCACGAGCAGTACTTC. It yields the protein CASSLAGAFHEQYF.

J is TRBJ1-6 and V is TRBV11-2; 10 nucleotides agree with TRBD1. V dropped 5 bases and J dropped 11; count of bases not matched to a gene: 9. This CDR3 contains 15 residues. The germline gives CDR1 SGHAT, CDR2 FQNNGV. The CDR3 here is CASSQLGQGPPPLHF. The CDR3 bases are TGTGCCAGCAGCCAGTTGGGACAGGGGCCCCCACCCCTCCACTTT.

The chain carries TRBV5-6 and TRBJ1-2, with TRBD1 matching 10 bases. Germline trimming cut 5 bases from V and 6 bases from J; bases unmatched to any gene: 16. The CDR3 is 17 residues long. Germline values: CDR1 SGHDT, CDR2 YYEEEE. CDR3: CASRKSLPGQGTNGYTF. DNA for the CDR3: TGTGCCAGCAGGAAATCGTTACCGGGACAGGGGACGAATGGCTACACCTTC.

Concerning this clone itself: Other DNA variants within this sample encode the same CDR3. CDR3 in amino acids: CASRRQGPGANVLTF. The DNA for the CDR3 is TGTGCCAGCAGACGACAGGGACCCGGGGCCAACGTCCTGACTTTC. The J gene is TRBJ2-6, the V gene TRBV6-5; TRBD1 matches 7 bases. This CDR3 contains 15 residues. In germline, CDR1 is MNHEY, CDR2 SVGAGI. The V segment lost 6 bases and the J segment 4 bases; nucleotides outside the gene matches: 6.

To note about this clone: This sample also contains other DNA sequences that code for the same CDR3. The CDR3 nucleotides are TGTGCCAGCAGCTTAGTAGGAGATCAGCCCCAGCATTTT. The encoded protein is CASSLVGDQPQHF. The V and J genes are TRBV7-9 and TRBJ1-5; no reliable D call. The CDR3 contains 13 residues. CDR1 and CDR2 from the germline V gene are SEHNR and FQNEAQ (reference sequence). Between the trimmed V and J ends, which lost 1 base and 5 bases, there was a span of 6 bases.

CDR3 DNA sequence: TGTGCCAGCAGCTTCCAGACTGGGCGAGGAACAGATACGCAGTATTTT. This encodes CASSFQTGRGTDTQYF. The chain links TRBV9 to TRBJ2-3; D remains ambiguous. V lost 4 bases and J lost 3, with 18 bases in between. The CDR3 runs to 16 residues. The germline CDR1 and CDR2 sequences are SGDLS and YYNGEE.

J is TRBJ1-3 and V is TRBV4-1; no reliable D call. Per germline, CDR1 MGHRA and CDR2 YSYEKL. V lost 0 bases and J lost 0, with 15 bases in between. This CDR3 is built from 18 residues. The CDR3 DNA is TGCGCCAGCAGCCAAGATGAAAGGGTGGCCGCCTCTGGAAACACCATATATTTT. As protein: CASSQDERVAASGNTIYF.

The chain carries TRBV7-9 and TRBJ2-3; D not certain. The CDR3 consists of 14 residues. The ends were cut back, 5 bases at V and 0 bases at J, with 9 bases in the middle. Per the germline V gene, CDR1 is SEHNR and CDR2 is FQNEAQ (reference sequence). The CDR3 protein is CASSPSISTDTQYF. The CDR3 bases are TGTGCCAGCAGCCCTAGTATTAGCACAGATACGCAGTATTTT.

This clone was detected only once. The CDR3 DNA is TGTGCCAGCAGCCCGGAAGCGGGGCCCCAAGAGACCCAGTACTTC. Its translation is CASSPEAGPQETQYF. V is TRBV7-9 and J is TRBJ2-5, with TRBD2 matching over 7 bases. V was pared by 5 bases and J by 1 base, with 7 bases of the junction left unmatched. The CDR3 is 15 residues long. The germline CDR1 and CDR2 sequences are SEHNR and FQNEAQ (reference sequence).

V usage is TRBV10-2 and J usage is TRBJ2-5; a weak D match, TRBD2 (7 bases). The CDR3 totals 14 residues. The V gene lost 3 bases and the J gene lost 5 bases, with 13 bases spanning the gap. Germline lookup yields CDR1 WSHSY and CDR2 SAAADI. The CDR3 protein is CASSEWGGGETQYF. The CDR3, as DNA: TGCGCCAGCAGTGAATGGGGGGGCGGCGAGACCCAGTACTTC.

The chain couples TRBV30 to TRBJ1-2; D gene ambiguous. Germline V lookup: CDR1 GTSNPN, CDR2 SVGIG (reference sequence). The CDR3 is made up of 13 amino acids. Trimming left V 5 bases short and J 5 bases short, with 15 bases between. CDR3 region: CAWGPSGAYGYTF. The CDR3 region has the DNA TGTGCCTGGGGGCCCTCGGGCGCATATGGCTACACCTTC.

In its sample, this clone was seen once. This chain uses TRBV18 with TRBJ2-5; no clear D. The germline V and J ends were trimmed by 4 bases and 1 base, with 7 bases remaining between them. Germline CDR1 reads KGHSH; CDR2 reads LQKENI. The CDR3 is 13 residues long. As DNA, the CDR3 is TGTGCCAGCTCACTAGGGATCCAAGAGACCCAGTACTTC. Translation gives CASSLGIQETQYF.

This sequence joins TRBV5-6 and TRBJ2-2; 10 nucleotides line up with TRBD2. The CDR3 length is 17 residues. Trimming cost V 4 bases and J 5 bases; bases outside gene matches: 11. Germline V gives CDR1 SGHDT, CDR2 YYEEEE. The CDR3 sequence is CASSHGSGLAETGELFF. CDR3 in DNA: TGTGCCAGCAGCCATGGGAGCGGACTAGCGGAAACCGGGGAGCTGTTTTTT.

CDR3 protein: CASSSWRDQETQYF. The DNA of the CDR3 is TGTGCCAGTAGTTCATGGCGGGACCAAGAGACCCAGTACTTC. The V call is TRBV19, the J call TRBJ2-5; TRBD2 might be the D (5 bases). The CDR3 has 14 residues. CDR1 and CDR2 from the germline V gene are LNHDA and SQIVND (reference sequence). The V and J ends lost 5 bases and 0 bases respectively, with 10 bases between them.

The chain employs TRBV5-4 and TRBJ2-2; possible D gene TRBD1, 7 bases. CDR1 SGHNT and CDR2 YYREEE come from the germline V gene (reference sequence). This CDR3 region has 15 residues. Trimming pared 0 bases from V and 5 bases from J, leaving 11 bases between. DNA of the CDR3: TGTGCCAGCAGCTTGGGCAGGGGGGCGACCGGGGAGCTGTTTTTT. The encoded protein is CASSLGRGATGELFF.

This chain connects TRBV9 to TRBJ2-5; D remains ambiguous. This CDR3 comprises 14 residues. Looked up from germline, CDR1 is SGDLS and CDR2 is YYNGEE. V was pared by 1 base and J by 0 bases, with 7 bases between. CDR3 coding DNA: TGTGCCAGCAGCGTATGGACGGACCAAGAGACCCAGTACTTC. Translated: CASSVWTDQETQYF. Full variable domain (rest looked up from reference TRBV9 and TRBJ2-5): DSGVTQTPKHLITATGQRVTLRCSPRSGDLSVYWYQQSLDQGLQFLIQYYNGEERAKGNILERFSAQQFPDLHSELNLSSLELGDSALYFCASSVWTDQETQYFGPGTRLLVL.

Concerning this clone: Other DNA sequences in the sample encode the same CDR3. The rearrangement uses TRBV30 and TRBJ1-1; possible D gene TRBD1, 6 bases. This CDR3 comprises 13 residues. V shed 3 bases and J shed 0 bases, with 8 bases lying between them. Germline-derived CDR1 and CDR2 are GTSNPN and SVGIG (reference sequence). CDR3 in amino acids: CAWRRQVNTEAFF. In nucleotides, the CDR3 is TGTGCCTGGAGAAGACAGGTGAACACTGAAGCTTTCTTT.

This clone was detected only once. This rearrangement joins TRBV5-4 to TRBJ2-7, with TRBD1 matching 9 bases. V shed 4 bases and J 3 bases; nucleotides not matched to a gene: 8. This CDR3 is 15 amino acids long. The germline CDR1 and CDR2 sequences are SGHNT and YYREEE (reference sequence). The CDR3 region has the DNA TGTGCCAGCAGCCGGGACAGGGCCCTACACTACGAGCAGTACTTC. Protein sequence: CASSRDRALHYEQYF.

CDR3 nucleotide sequence: TGTGCCAGCAGCCGATGGGGGGACAGGTGGCATTTT. Its protein product is CASSRWGDRWHF. The V call is TRBV6-5, the J call TRBJ1-5; 8 bases are a match to TRBD1. This CDR3 has 12 amino acids. Trimming at V came to 6 bases and at J to 15 bases, leaving 10 bases not matched to a gene. Germline V gene data show CDR1 as MNHEY and CDR2 as SVGAGI.

The DNA for the CDR3 is TGTGCCAGCAGTTTAAAGGACCACACCGGGGAGCTGTTTTTT. It encodes CASSLKDHTGELFF. The rearrangement uses TRBV28 and TRBJ2-2; D unclear. This CDR3 has 14 amino acids. V was pared by 2 bases and J by 3 bases, with 7 bases between. Per the germline V gene, CDR1 is MDHEN and CDR2 is SYDVKM.